This TCR beta chain was identified in a study of blood T cell repertoires in COVID-19. Study-wide context: From T cells, B-cell-depleted T cells, or PBMCs came the material, which was cDNA or gDNA.

As handled by the study authors: Using reference gene primer amplification, nucleated cell counts were estimated. TCRdb's table, derived via immunoSEQ multiplex PCR, lists solely in-frame clones and lacks some. V, J and clone size derive from that table, while D and trimming were established from the DNA sequence. The sample includes approximately 150,000 clones, 87% of them seen just once. This CDR3 spans 14 amino acids. Looked up from germline, CDR1 is PRHDT and CDR2 is FYEKMQ (reference sequence). The V end was cut by 3 bases, the J end by 6 bases, with 14 bases between. The rearrangement joins TRBV13 to TRBJ1-1; TRBD1 might be the D (5 bases). The source material was peripheral blood. The clonotype was recovered from a human donor in a cohort sampled during active COVID-19. The DNA for the CDR3 is TGTGCCAGCAGCTTCATCTCAGGGTACGCTGAAGCTTTCTTT. This translates into CASSFISGYAEAFF.